This note documents a single T cell receptor (beta chain) sequence. This record belongs to a study of T-cell memory formation after mild COVID-19. Each CDR3 protein is one row after TCRdb ran MiXCR on the 5' RACE reads. The sample holds 140,000 to 150,000 distinct CDR3 sequences; approximately 25% are singletons and the top ten take about 24%. The CDR3 loop spans 14 amino acids. Germline CDR1 is SGHDT and CDR2 is YYEEEE. V gave up 0 bases and J gave up 5 bases, with 6 bases separating them. The TCR originated in an adult woman who had mild COVID-19 (a few samples of this study predate the infection). Cell type and time point are not known. The rearrangement joins TRBV5-6 to TRBJ1-6; D remains ambiguous. Sequenced: PBMCs or a T cell subset sorted from them (not recorded which). This CDR3 reads CASSLDRHNSPLHF. CDR3 nucleotides: TGTGCCAGCAGCTTGGATCGTCATAATTCACCCCTCCACTTT.